These T cell receptor beta chains were read from a single sample in a study of blood T cell repertoires in COVID-19. TCRdb's table, derived via immunoSEQ multiplex PCR, lists solely in-frame clones and lacks some. The sample has some 250,000 clones; approximately 78% are singletons. Sequencing was carried out using peripheral blood. The receptor set was obtained from a woman aged 18-35 years with acute or convalescent COVID-19. Both conserved end residues are part of each CDR3. D genes are given only for firm matches. Some rows have no size entry. The others give once, few or many, or a class for an expanded clone.

clone size: NA
J gene: TRBJ2-1
V gene: TRBV6-5
D gene: TRBD2
CDR3 DNA: TGTGCCAGCAGAGGACTAGCGTCGTACAATGAGCAGTTCTTC
CDR3 protein: CASRGLASYNEQFF

clone size: NA
J gene: TRBJ2-7
V gene: TRBV28
D gene: NA
CDR3 DNA: TGTGCCAGCAGTTTTAGAGTACCGTACGAGCAGTACTTC
CDR3 protein: CASSFRVPYEQYF

clone size: few
J gene: TRBJ1-4
V gene: TRBV4-3
D gene: NA
CDR3 DNA: TGCGCCAGCAGCCAAGCCCTCTCGTCTAGCGGTGAAAAACTGTTTTTT
CDR3 protein: CASSQALSSSGEKLFF

clone size: NA
J gene: TRBJ1-1
V gene: TRBV6-5
D gene: NA
CDR3 DNA: TGTGCCAGCAGTTACTCAGCAGGGGTAGGAACTGAAGCTTTCTTT
CDR3 protein: CASSYSAGVGTEAFF

clone size: NA
J gene: TRBJ2-1
V gene: TRBV10-3
D gene: TRBD2
CDR3 DNA: TGTGCCATCAGAAGATCCTTGGTACAGCGGGGTTACAATGAGCAGTTCTTC
CDR3 protein: CAIRRSLVQRGYNEQFF

clone size: NA
J gene: TRBJ2-1
V gene: TRBV12-3/TRBV12-4
D gene: NA
CDR3 DNA: TGTGCCAGCAGTTTAGTGGCCAATGAGCAGTTCTTC
CDR3 protein: CASSLVANEQFF

clone size: once
J gene: TRBJ2-1
V gene: TRBV28
D gene: NA
CDR3 DNA: TGTGCCAGCAGTTCACCCGGGACATACCCCTACAATGAGCAGTTCTTC
CDR3 protein: CASSSPGTYPYNEQFF

clone size: NA
J gene: TRBJ2-3
V gene: TRBV28
D gene: NA
CDR3 DNA: TGTGCCAGCATCCGGGGACTCACAGATACGCAGTATTTT
CDR3 protein: CASIRGLTDTQYF

clone size: NA
J gene: TRBJ1-2
V gene: TRBV24-1
D gene: NA
CDR3 DNA: TGTGCCACCAGTGATTTTTCCGCGAACTATGGCTACACCTTC
CDR3 protein: CATSDFSANYGYTF

clone size: NA
J gene: TRBJ2-7
V gene: TRBV6-5
D gene: TRBD2
CDR3 DNA: TGTGCCAGCGGCCTCATAGCGGGAGAGTACGAGCAGTACTTC
CDR3 protein: CASGLIAGEYEQYF

clone size: NA
J gene: TRBJ1-4
V gene: TRBV7-2
D gene: NA
CDR3 DNA: TGTGCCAGCAGCCTTATTGCCGGCGGAATCGGTGAAAAACTGTTTTTT
CDR3 protein: CASSLIAGGIGEKLFF

clone size: NA
J gene: TRBJ2-7
V gene: TRBV7-2
D gene: TRBD2
CDR3 DNA: TGTGCCAGCAGCCTCGGGACTAGCGGGAAACTTTACGAGCAGTACTTC
CDR3 protein: CASSLGTSGKLYEQYF

clone size: NA
J gene: TRBJ1-1
V gene: TRBV19
D gene: NA
CDR3 DNA: TGTGCCAGTAGTATAGTCTCGAACACTGAAGCTTTCTTT
CDR3 protein: CASSIVSNTEAFF

clone size: NA
J gene: TRBJ1-4
V gene: TRBV20-1
D gene: NA
CDR3 DNA: TGCAGTGCTAGAGTGGGCGGGTCCAGTTTTTTT
CDR3 protein: CSARVGGSSFF

clone size: NA
J gene: TRBJ1-2
V gene: TRBV21-1
D gene: NA
CDR3 DNA: TGTGCCAGCAGCACCCCAATACCCCGATTTAGACAAAATCGATCATATGGCTACACCTTC
CDR3 protein: CASSTPIPRFRQNRSYGYTF

clone size: NA
J gene: TRBJ2-3
V gene: TRBV15
D gene: TRBD1
CDR3 DNA: TGTGCCACCAGCAGAGAAAGCGGACAGGGTGCAGATACGCAGTATTTT
CDR3 protein: CATSRESGQGADTQYF

clone size: NA
J gene: TRBJ1-6
V gene: TRBV2
D gene: TRBD1
CDR3 DNA: TGTGCCAGCGGAACCGGGACAGGGAGCTCCTATAATTCACCCCTCCACTTT
CDR3 protein: CASGTGTGSSYNSPLHF

clone size: NA
J gene: TRBJ2-1
V gene: TRBV18
D gene: NA
CDR3 DNA: TGTGCCAGCTCACCGCGCGAGAATGAGCAGTTCTTC
CDR3 protein: CASSPRENEQFF

clone size: NA
J gene: TRBJ2-3
V gene: TRBV24-1
D gene: NA
CDR3 DNA: TGTGCCACCACGACAGAAATAATGGATACGCAGTATTTT
CDR3 protein: CATTTEIMDTQYF

clone size: once
J gene: TRBJ2-1
V gene: TRBV28
D gene: NA
CDR3 DNA: TGTGCCAGCAGTCTACAGTGGTATGAGCAGTTCTTC
CDR3 protein: CASSLQWYEQFF

clone size: NA
J gene: TRBJ1-2
V gene: TRBV28
D gene: NA
CDR3 DNA: TGTGCCAGCAGCCTCTGGGCAACCTTGGTGCTTGCTGAAGTTAATGGCTACACCTTC
CDR3 protein: CASSLWATLVLAEVNGYTF

clone size: once
J gene: TRBJ2-3
V gene: TRBV9
D gene: NA
CDR3 DNA: TGTGCCAGCAGCGTAGGTGGGACAACTAGCACAGATACGCAGTATTTT
CDR3 protein: CASSVGGTTSTDTQYF

clone size: once
J gene: TRBJ2-6
V gene: TRBV19
D gene: TRBD2
CDR3 DNA: TGTGCCAGTAGTATAGAGAGGTCGGGAGGGGCTCCCTCTGGGGCCAACGTCCTGACTTTC
CDR3 protein: CASSIERSGGAPSGANVLTF

clone size: NA
J gene: TRBJ2-2
V gene: TRBV4-2
D gene: TRBD2
CDR3 DNA: TGTGCCAGCAGCCACCAACTCAGCGGGGGTCAGACCGGGGAGCTGTTTTTT
CDR3 protein: CASSHQLSGGQTGELFF